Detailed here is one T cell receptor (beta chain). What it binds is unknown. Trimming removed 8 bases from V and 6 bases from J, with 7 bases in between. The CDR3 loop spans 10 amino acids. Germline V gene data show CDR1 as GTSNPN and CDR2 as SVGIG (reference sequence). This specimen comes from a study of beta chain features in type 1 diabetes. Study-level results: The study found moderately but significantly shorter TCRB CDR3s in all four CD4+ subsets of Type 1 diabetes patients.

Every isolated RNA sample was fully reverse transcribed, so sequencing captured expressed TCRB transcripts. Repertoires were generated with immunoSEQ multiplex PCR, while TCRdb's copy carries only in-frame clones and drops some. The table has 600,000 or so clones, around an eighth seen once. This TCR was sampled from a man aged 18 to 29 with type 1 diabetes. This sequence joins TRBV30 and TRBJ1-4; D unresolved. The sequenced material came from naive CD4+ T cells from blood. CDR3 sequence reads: CALEDEKLFF. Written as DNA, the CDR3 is TGTGCCCTCGAGGATGAAAAACTGTTTTTT.